This T cell receptor (beta chain) was observed in a study of T cell responses to AZD1222 COVID-19 vaccine. Study-wide points: Most donors were white British, females outnumbered males, and clonal diversity was possibly underestimated. When two AZD1222 doses had been given, Spike-specific TCR breadth and depth rose.

Worth noting for this clone: Its specificity is not known.

The assay was immunoSEQ multiplex PCR, and TCRdb's table has in-frame clones only and misses some. The sample contains about 78,000 clones, 88% of which appear only once. The TCR sequence derives from an adult in good health. This specimen was peripheral blood, taken on day 0 of MenACWY control vaccination.

The CDR3 loop reads CAWMGDHQTGELFF. The CDR3 DNA follows: TGTGCCTGGATGGGGGACCACCAAACCGGGGAGCTGTTTTTT. The chain carries TRBV30 and TRBJ2-2; D is possibly TRBD1 or TRBD2 (5 bases each). This CDR3 has 14 residues. V was pared by 4 bases and J by 5 bases, with 14 bases between. Germline V CDR1 and CDR2: GTSNPN, SVGIG (reference sequence).